This T cell receptor (beta chain) is drawn from a study of blood T cells in healthy people across ages. Study-wide results and limits: Age advanced and TCR beta diversity per million T cells fell, roughly linearly.

For the second PCR, which ran for about 6 to 11 cycles, a sample-barcoded 5' primer and a J-beta primer mix were used. TCRdb ran MiXCR on the 5' RACE reads and lists one entry per CDR3 protein. The table has 750,000 to 1,000,000 distinct CDR3 sequences, under 35% seen once. Turning to this clonotype: What it binds is unknown.

The length of the CDR3 is 13 residues. CDR1 is MDHEN and CDR2 is SYDVKM in the germline V gene. V gave up 4 bases and J gave up 6 bases, with 13 bases separating them. These data also featured in a second study, about T cells of mothers and their children. This second report adds: A slight, non-significant increase in overlap was found for related mother-child pairs relative to unrelated pairs.

This TCR was sampled from a woman aged 40 to 50 in good health. The rearrangement uses TRBV28 and TRBJ2-7, with a weak D call TRBD1 (6 bases). The sequenced material came from blood. CDR3 sequence reads: CASSSYRVSEQYF. The CDR3 nucleotides are TGTGCCAGCAGTTCCTACAGGGTCAGCGAGCAGTACTTC.